This passage covers 32 T cell receptor beta chains from one sample sequenced in a study of blood T cell repertoires in COVID-19. Assay used: immunoSEQ multiplex PCR; TCRdb lists only in-frame clones, some missing. The sample holds 150,000 to 160,000 clones, 84% seen once. Input material: peripheral blood. The receptors were sampled from a woman aged 50 to 60 with acute or convalescent COVID-19.

The gene calls are TRBV5-6 and TRBJ1-6; D remains unclear. The CDR3 has 17 amino acids. Germline values: CDR1 SGHDT, CDR2 YYEEEE. The germline V and J ends were trimmed by 0 bases and 0 bases, with 10 bases remaining between them. The CDR3 DNA reads as TGTGCCAGCAGCTTGGCCCCACCCGGCTCCTATAATTCACCCCTCCACTTT. This codes for CASSLAPPGSYNSPLHF. The whole variable domain, remainder taken from reference TRBV5-6 and TRBJ1-6, is DAGVTQSPTHLIKTRGQQVTLRCSPKSGHDTVSWYQQALGQGPQFIFQYYEEEERQRGNFPDRFSGHQFPNYSSELNVNALLLGDSALYLCASSLAPPGSYNSPLHFGNGTRLTVT.

V usage is TRBV2 and J usage is TRBJ1-2, with D perhaps matching TRBD1 (5 bases). The V gene's germline CDR1 is SNHLY and CDR2 FYNNEI. The V end lost 0 bases, the J end lost 4 bases, and 9 bases lay between the germline ends. The CDR3 sequence is 14 residues long. The DNA of the CDR3 is TGTGCCAGCAGTGAAGCGGCAGGGCCCTATGGCTACACCTTC. Translated: CASSEAAGPYGYTF.

This CDR3 is CASSQGVRDRGLLNAFF. As DNA, the CDR3 is TGTGCCAGCAGCCAAGGGGTAAGGGACAGGGGCCTCCTGAACGCTTTCTTT. The genes are TRBV14 and TRBJ1-1; 10 bases fit TRBD1. The ends lost 1 base at V and 11 bases at J; junction bases unmatched: 16. This CDR3 has 17 amino acids. CDR1 SGHDN and CDR2 FVKESK come from the germline V gene.

The chain links TRBV6-5 to TRBJ1-1, with TRBD1 matching over 8 bases. CDR1 MNHEY and CDR2 SVGAGI come from the germline V gene. This CDR3 is built from 15 residues. Trimming removed 1 base from V and 4 bases from J; junction bases left unmatched: 5. CDR3: CASSYWTGIITEAFF. In DNA, the CDR3 is TGTGCCAGCAGTTACTGGACAGGGATTATCACTGAAGCTTTCTTT.

This chain links TRBV6-5 with TRBJ2-1, with 8 bases fitting TRBD2. The CDR3 runs to 16 residues. Germline-derived CDR1 and CDR2 are MNHEY and SVGAGI. J gave up 7 bases and V 4 bases, and 12 bases lay outside the gene matches. CDR3 DNA sequence: TGTGCCAGCAGTTCCCTTCGAGCGGGAGCTTGGAATGAGCAGTTCTTC. Amino acid sequence: CASSSLRAGAWNEQFF.

The DNA for the CDR3 is TGCAGTGCTAGTGATCCAGGGCTCAATCAGCCCCAGCATTTT. This sequence encodes CSASDPGLNQPQHF. The J gene is TRBJ1-5, the V gene TRBV20-1, with a possible D match to TRBD1 (5 bases). This CDR3 spans 14 amino acids. Trimming took 3 bases from V and 3 from J, leaving 12 bases between them. Germline V gives CDR1 DFQATT, CDR2 SNEGSKA (reference sequence).

A word on this clone: The germline gene is not matched at one end of the junction; a read error may be the cause. This chain connects TRBV5-1 to TRBJ2-7; possibly TRBD1 for D (6 bases). Germline V gene sequence: CDR1 SGHRS, CDR2 YFSETQ. The CDR3 has 15 residues. DNA of the CDR3: TGCGCCAGCAGTGGGGCTGGGACGGGTGAGACAGGCCGGCACTTC. Translated: CASSGAGTGETGRHF. The whole variable domain, filled in from reference TRBV5-1 and TRBJ2-7, reads KAGVTQTPRYLIKTRGQQVTLSCSPISGHRSVSWYQQTPGQGLQFLFEYFSETQRNKGNFPGRFSGRQFSNSRSEMNVSTLELGDSALYLCASSGAGTGETGRHFGPGTRLTVT.

The rearrangement uses TRBV6-5 and TRBJ1-1; 9 nucleotides match TRBD1. This CDR3 has 14 amino acids. The J segment lost 2 bases and the V segment lost 6 bases, leaving 4 bases of the junction unmatched. Looked up from germline, CDR1 is MNHEY and CDR2 is SVGAGI. The CDR3 DNA is TGTGCCAGCAGGGGGGGACAGGGAAACACTGAAGCTTTCTTT. This encodes CASRGGQGNTEAFF.

The chain links TRBV10-3 to TRBJ2-7; 8 nucleotides match TRBD2. This CDR3 is 13 amino acids long. The trim removed 10 bases at V and 3 bases at J, leaving 8 bases unmatched. The germline gives CDR1 ENHRY, CDR2 SYGVKD. The CDR3, as DNA: TGTGCCACGTCGGGACTAGGGGTCTACGAGCAGTACTTC. Its translation is CATSGLGVYEQYF.

The chain uses TRBV27 and TRBJ1-2; TRBD1 aligns across 9 bases. This CDR3 spans 15 amino acids. Germline assignment: CDR1 MNHEY and CDR2 SMNVEV (reference sequence). V dropped 5 bases and J dropped 4; count of bases not matched to a gene: 8. CDR3 amino acids: CASSPGQGMGYGYTF. In DNA form, the CDR3 reads TGTGCCAGCAGTCCGGGACAGGGCATGGGCTATGGCTACACCTTC.

This clone was seen a few times. V gene TRBV4-3 combines with J gene TRBJ1-3, with no clear D. This CDR3 is 17 amino acids long. The germline CDR1 and CDR2 sequences are LGHNA and YSLEER. V lost 0 bases, J lost 1 base, and 13 bases lay in between. CDR3: CASSQDYGVLSGNTIYF. In nucleotides, the CDR3 is TGCGCCAGCAGCCAAGATTATGGAGTTCTTTCTGGAAACACCATATATTTT.

The chain employs TRBV5-4 and TRBJ2-7, with 9 positions matching TRBD1. The V gene end was trimmed by 4 bases and the J gene end by 5 bases; junction bases not matched to a gene: 4. The length of the CDR3 is 13 residues. Per the germline V gene, CDR1 is SGHNT and CDR2 is YYREEE (reference sequence). In DNA, the CDR3 is TGTGCCAGCAGCCGGGACAGGGAGAACGAGCAGTACTTC. Translated, it gives CASSRDRENEQYF.

This chain links TRBV6-6 with TRBJ1-5; D gene ambiguous. Germline loops: CDR1 MNHNY, CDR2 SVGAGI (reference sequence). The CDR3 totals 14 residues. Between the trimmed V and J ends, which lost 6 bases and 0 bases, there was a span of 9 bases. DNA for the CDR3: TGTGCCAGCAGCCCTATCGATAGCAATCAGCCCCAGCATTTT. The encoded protein is CASSPIDSNQPQHF.

The chain combines TRBV27 with TRBJ2-7, with 8 bases lining up with TRBD1. Germline lookup yields CDR1 MNHEY and CDR2 SMNVEV (reference sequence). The CDR3 is 18 residues long. V lost 1 base, J lost 4 bases, and 15 bases stayed unmatched. The CDR3 bases are TGTGCCAGCAGTTTATTCGTGGAAAGGACAGGGCCTCTATACGAGCAGTACTTC. Residues: CASSLFVERTGPLYEQYF.

This chain joins TRBV19 and TRBJ2-7, with 10 bases matching TRBD1. The CDR3 is made up of 15 amino acids. Per the germline V gene, CDR1 is LNHDA and CDR2 is SQIVND (reference sequence). Trimming removed 6 bases from V and 5 bases from J; junction bases left unmatched: 10. For the CDR3, the DNA is TGTGCCAGTAGGAGACAGGGGGCGCAGGGCAACGAGCAGTACTTC. Encoded protein: CASRRQGAQGNEQYF.

The chain uses TRBV3-1 (or the pseudogene TRBV3-2) and TRBJ2-5; TRBD2 agrees at 12 bases. From germline, CDR1 is LGHDT and CDR2 YNNKEL (reference sequence). The CDR3 is 16 residues long. J was trimmed by 0 bases and V by 6 bases; bases with no gene match: 5. CDR3 loop: CASRHGLAGYQETQYF. Written as DNA, the CDR3 is TGTGCCAGCAGGCACGGACTAGCGGGGTACCAAGAGACCCAGTACTTC.

The chain uses TRBV7-9 and TRBJ1-2; a weak D match, TRBD1 (6 bases). Germline CDR1 and CDR2: SEHNR and FQNEAQ (reference sequence). Trimming cost V 2 bases and J 5 bases, with 12 bases left between them. The CDR3 is 14 residues long. CDR3 sequence reads: CASSLSDRWYGYTF. CDR3 bases: TGTGCCAGCAGCTTATCGGACAGATGGTATGGCTACACCTTC.

CDR3 bases: TGTGCCAGCAGCTTAGAGCGTTTGGGCAGGGGAGGCTACACCTTC. This sequence encodes CASSLERLGRGGYTF. The chain is built from TRBV7-2 and TRBJ1-2; a possible D gene is TRBD1 (6 bases). There are 15 residues in the CDR3. Germline V gene lookup returns CDR1 SGHTA and CDR2 FQGNSA. V was pared by 1 base and J by 8 bases, with 17 bases between.

The chain joins TRBV5-4 to TRBJ1-1, with unresolved D. CDR3 size: 15 residues. Germline V CDR1 and CDR2: SGHNT, YYREEE (reference sequence). The V end lost 2 bases, the J end lost 0 bases, and 11 bases lay between the germline ends. The CDR3 DNA reads as TGTGCCAGCAGCTTTGAGGGAGGGATGAACACTGAAGCTTTCTTT. This codes for CASSFEGGMNTEAFF.

This clone occurred a few times. The chain carries TRBV27 and TRBJ1-1; D might be TRBD1 (5 bases). This CDR3 is 13 amino acids long. The ends were cut back, 11 bases at V and 1 base at J, with 14 bases in the middle. Germline lookup yields CDR1 MNHEY and CDR2 SMNVEV (reference sequence). The DNA of the CDR3 is TGTGCCTCCAGGGCCTTTCGGAACACTGAAGCTTTCTTT. It yields the protein CASRAFRNTEAFF.

The rearrangement uses TRBV5-1 and TRBJ2-5, with 9 positions matching TRBD2. The CDR3 loop spans 14 amino acids. With 4 bases clipped from V and 5 bases from J, the junction kept 6 bases outside the gene matches. Germline assignment: CDR1 SGHRS and CDR2 YFSETQ. Here the CDR3 reads CASSGSGGGETQYF. DNA of the CDR3: TGCGCCAGCAGCGGTAGCGGGGGCGGGGAGACCCAGTACTTC.

The V and J genes are TRBV7-2 and TRBJ2-6, with a weak D call TRBD2 (5 bases). CDR1 and CDR2 (germline): SGHTA, FQGNSA. The CDR3 totals 16 residues. V shed 5 bases and J shed 4 bases, with 15 bases lying between them. CDR3 coding DNA: TGTGCCAGCAGCCTAGAAGCGGTTACCGGGGCCAACGTCCTGACTTTC. It yields the protein CASSLEAVTGANVLTF. Supplemented by reference TRBV7-2 and TRBJ2-6, the full variable domain reads GAGVSQSPSNKVTEKGKDVELRCDPISGHTALYWYRQSLGQGLEFLIYFQGNSAPDKSGLPSDRFSAERTGGSVSTLTIQRTQQEDSAVYLCASSLEAVTGANVLTFGAGSRLTVL.

The chain uses TRBV7-2 and TRBJ2-5; D is unresolved. There are 13 residues in the CDR3. Germline V CDR1 and CDR2: SGHTA, FQGNSA. Trimming removed 5 bases at V and 3 bases at J, with 10 bases between. CDR3 region: CASSLTRKETQYF. The CDR3 DNA reads as TGTGCCAGCAGCCTTACAAGAAAAGAGACCCAGTACTTC.

The chain joins TRBV7-3 to TRBJ2-3; tentative D call: TRBD1 (6 bases). The germline V gene has CDR1 SGHTA and CDR2 FQGTGA. V dropped 6 bases and J dropped 6 bases, with 10 bases sitting between them. The CDR3 is 12 amino acids. This chain's CDR3 is CASSPDRDTQYF. The DNA for the CDR3 is TGTGCCAGCAGTCCCGACAGGGATACGCAGTATTTT.

V usage is TRBV3-1 (or the pseudogene TRBV3-2) and J usage is TRBJ1-1; D not resolved. The germline V gene encodes CDR1 LGHDT and CDR2 YNNKEL (reference sequence). The CDR3 totals 13 residues. Trimming removed 1 base from V and 0 bases from J, with 3 bases in between. CDR3 sequence: CASSQAVNTEAFF. The CDR3 DNA sequence: TGTGCCAGCAGCCAAGCTGTGAACACTGAAGCTTTCTTT.

The CDR3 here is CASSLELDTDTQYF. CDR3 nucleotide sequence: TGTGCCAGCAGCTTAGAGCTAGATACAGATACGCAGTATTTT. This rearrangement joins TRBV11-2 to TRBJ2-3; unclear D gene. The germline V and J ends were trimmed by 0 bases and 3 bases, with 7 bases remaining between them. Germline CDR1 and CDR2: SGHAT and FQNNGV. This CDR3 region has 14 residues.

Only a few counts were recorded for this clone. The chain joins TRBV7-3 to TRBJ2-1, with D possibly matching TRBD1 (6 bases). This CDR3 spans 14 amino acids. Germline CDR1 is SGHTA and CDR2 is FQGTGA. Trimming shortened V by 4 bases and J by 2 bases, and 9 bases separated the two germline ends. Here the CDR3 DNA reads TGTGCCAGCAGCTCCACAGGGACCTACAATGAGCAGTTCTTC. This codes for CASSSTGTYNEQFF.

The chain carries TRBV29-1 and TRBJ1-5; 7 bases map to TRBD1. This CDR3 has 14 residues. The junction had 9 bases not matched to a gene; V was cut back by 6 bases and J by 4 bases. CDR1 is SQVTM, CDR2 ANQGSEA, per germline. CDR3 in amino acids: CSVAGTDHNQPQHF. The CDR3 bases are TGCAGCGTGGCCGGGACAGACCATAATCAGCCCCAGCATTTT.

The V gene is TRBV2, the J gene TRBJ1-5; 9 bases line up with TRBD1. Germline CDR1 and CDR2: SNHLY and FYNNEI. The CDR3 covers 15 residues. Trimming at V came to 5 bases and at J to 7 bases, leaving 9 bases not matched to a gene. For the CDR3, the DNA is TGTGCCAGCAGTCGGGGGACAGGGTTTGAGCAGCCCCAGCATTTT. Protein sequence: CASSRGTGFEQPQHF.

The chain joins TRBV12-5 to TRBJ2-7; tentatively, D is TRBD1 (6 bases). The CDR3 has 13 residues. V was clipped by 3 bases and J by 6 bases, with 12 bases between them. Germline V gene data show CDR1 as LGHNT and CDR2 as FRNRAP. The CDR3 DNA follows: TGTGCTAGTGGTTTCCAGGGGCGGCGCGAGCAGTACTTC. This encodes CASGFQGRREQYF.

The genes are TRBV6-5 and TRBJ1-5; 9 bases line up with TRBD1. Unmatched junction bases numbered 6, after V lost 4 bases and J lost 5 bases. CDR1 MNHEY and CDR2 SVGAGI come from the germline V gene. This CDR3 comprises 15 residues. CDR3 nucleotide sequence: TGTGCCAGCAGTTCCCGACAGGGGGTCCATCAGCCCCAGCATTTT. Translating gives CASSSRQGVHQPQHF.

This chain joins TRBV2 and TRBJ2-2; possibly TRBD1 for D (5 bases). The germline gives CDR1 SNHLY, CDR2 FYNNEI. The V and J ends lost 5 bases and 4 bases respectively, with 17 bases between them. The CDR3 sequence is 16 residues long. The CDR3 loop is CASSPHKGPGTGELFF. In nucleotides, the CDR3 is TGTGCCAGCAGTCCACACAAGGGGCCGGGCACCGGGGAGCTGTTTTTT.